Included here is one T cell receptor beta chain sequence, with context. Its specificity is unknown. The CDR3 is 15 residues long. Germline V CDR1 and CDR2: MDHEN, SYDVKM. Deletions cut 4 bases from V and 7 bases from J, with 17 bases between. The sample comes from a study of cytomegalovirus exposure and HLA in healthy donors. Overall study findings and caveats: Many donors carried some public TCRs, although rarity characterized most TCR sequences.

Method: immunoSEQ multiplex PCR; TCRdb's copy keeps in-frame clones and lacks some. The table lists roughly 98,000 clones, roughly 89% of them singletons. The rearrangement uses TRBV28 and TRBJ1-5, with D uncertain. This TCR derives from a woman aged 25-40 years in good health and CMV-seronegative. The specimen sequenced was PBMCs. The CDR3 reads CASSSGMVGSQPQHF. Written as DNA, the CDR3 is TGTGCCAGCAGTTCTGGTATGGTGGGGAGCCAGCCCCAGCATTTT.